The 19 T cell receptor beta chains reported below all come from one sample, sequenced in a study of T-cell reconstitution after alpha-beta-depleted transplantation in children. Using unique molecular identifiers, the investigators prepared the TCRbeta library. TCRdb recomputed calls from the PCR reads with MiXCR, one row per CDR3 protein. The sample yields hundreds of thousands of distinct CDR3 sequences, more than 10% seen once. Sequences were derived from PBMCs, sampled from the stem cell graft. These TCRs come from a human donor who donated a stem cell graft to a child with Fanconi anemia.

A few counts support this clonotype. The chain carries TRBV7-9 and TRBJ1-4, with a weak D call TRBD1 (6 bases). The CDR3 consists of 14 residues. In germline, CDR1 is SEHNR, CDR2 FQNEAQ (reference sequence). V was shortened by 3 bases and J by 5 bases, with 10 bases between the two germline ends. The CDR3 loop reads CASSLTGRNEKLFF. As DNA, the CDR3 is TGTGCCAGCAGCTTGACAGGTCGAAATGAAAAACTGTTTTTT.

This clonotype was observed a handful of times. CDR3 in amino acids: CASSIFKSGRAAHF. Written as DNA, the CDR3 is TGTGCCAGTAGTATATTTAAGTCCGGGCGGGCCGCGCATTTT. This sequence joins TRBV19 and TRBJ1-5; D ambiguous. Between the trimmed V and J ends, which lost 2 bases and 15 bases, there was a span of 20 bases. Per the germline V gene, CDR1 is LNHDA and CDR2 is SQIVND (reference sequence). This CDR3 is 14 amino acids long.

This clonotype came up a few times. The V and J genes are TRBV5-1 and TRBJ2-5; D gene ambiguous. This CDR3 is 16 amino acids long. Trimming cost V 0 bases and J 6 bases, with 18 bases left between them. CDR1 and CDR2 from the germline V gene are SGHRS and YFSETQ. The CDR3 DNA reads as TGCGCCAGCAGCTTGGCCGTAGGGCTAGTCATGAAGACCCAGTACTTC. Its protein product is CASSLAVGLVMKTQYF.

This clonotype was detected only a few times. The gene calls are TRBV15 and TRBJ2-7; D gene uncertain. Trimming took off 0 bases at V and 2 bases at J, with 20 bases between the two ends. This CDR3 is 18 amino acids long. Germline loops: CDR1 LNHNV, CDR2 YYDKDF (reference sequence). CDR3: CATSRDIPAILQPYEQYF. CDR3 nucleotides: TGTGCCACCAGCAGAGATATCCCGGCGATCCTTCAACCCTACGAGCAGTACTTC.

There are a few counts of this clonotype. The CDR3 DNA sequence: TGTGCCAGCAGTTACTCGGAATACAATGAGCAGTTCTTC. This encodes CASSYSEYNEQFF. The chain combines TRBV6-6 with TRBJ2-1; D gene ambiguous. The CDR3 spans 13 residues. CDR1 and CDR2 (germline): MNHNY, SVGAGI (reference sequence). Trimming took 0 bases from V and 4 from J, leaving 4 bases between them.

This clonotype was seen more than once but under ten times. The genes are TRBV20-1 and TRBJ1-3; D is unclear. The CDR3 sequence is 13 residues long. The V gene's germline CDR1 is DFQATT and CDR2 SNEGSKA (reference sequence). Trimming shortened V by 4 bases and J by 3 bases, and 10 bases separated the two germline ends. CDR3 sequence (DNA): TGCAGTGCTATGGACCGAAGTGGAAACACCATATATTTT. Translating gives CSAMDRSGNTIYF.

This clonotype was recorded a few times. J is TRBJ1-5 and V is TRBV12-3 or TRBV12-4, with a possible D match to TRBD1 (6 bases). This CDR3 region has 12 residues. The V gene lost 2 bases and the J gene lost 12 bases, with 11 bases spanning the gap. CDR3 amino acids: CASSLTGLGQHF. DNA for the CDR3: TGTGCCAGCAGTTTAACAGGGTTAGGCCAGCATTTT.

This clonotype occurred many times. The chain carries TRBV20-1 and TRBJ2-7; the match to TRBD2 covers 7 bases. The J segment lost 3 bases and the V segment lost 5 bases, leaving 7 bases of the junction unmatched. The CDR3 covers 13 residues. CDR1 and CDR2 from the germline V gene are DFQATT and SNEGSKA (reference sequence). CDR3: CSAPRGRDYEQYF. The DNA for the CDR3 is TGCAGTGCTCCCCGGGGGAGGGACTACGAGCAGTACTTC.

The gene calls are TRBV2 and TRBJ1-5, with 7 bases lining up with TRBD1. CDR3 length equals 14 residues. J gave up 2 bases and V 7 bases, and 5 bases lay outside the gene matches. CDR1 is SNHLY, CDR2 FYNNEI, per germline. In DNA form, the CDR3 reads TGTGCCAGCACCATCGACAGGGGCAATCAGCCCCAGCATTTT. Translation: CASTIDRGNQPQHF.

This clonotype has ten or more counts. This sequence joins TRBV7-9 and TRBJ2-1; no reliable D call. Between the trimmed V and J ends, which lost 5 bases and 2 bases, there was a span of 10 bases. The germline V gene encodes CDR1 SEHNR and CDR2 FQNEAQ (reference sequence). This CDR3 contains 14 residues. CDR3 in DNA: TGTGCCAGCAGCCAACACGGCCCCTACAATGAGCAGTTCTTC. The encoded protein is CASSQHGPYNEQFF.

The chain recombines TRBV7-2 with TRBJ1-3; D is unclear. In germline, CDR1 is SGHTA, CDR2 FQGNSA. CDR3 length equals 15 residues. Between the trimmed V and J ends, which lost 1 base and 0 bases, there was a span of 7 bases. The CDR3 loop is CASSLDASSGNTIYF. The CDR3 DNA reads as TGTGCCAGCAGCTTAGACGCCAGCTCTGGAAACACCATATATTTT.

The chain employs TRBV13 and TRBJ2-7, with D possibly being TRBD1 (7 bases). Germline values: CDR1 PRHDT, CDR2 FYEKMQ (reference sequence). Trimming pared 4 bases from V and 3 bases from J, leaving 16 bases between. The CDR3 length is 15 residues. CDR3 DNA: TGTGCCAGCAGCTCGCGGGACAGCCGATACTACGAGCAGTACGTC. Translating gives CASSSRDSRYYEQYV.

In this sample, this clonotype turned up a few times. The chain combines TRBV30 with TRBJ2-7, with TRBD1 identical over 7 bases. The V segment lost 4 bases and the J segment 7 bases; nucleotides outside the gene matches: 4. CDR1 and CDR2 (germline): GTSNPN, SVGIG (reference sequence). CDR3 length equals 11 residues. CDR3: CAWMDRLEQYF. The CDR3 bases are TGTGCCTGGATGGACAGGCTAGAGCAGTACTTC.

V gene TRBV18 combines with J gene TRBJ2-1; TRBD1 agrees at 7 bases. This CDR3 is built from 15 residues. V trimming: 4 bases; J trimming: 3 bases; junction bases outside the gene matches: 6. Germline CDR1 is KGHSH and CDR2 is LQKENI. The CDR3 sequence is CASSLTGFDYNEQFF. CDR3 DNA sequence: TGTGCCAGCTCACTGACAGGGTTTGACTACAATGAGCAGTTCTTC.

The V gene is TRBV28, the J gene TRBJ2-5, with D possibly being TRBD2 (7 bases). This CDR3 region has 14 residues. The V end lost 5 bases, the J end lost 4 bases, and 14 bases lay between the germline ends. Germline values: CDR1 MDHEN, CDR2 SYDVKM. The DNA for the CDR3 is TGTGCCAGCAGTACGAGGGGGGGCGGAGAGACCCAGTACTTC. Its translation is CASSTRGGGETQYF. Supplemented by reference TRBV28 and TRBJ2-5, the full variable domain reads DVKVTQSSRYLVKRTGEKVFLECVQDMDHENMFWYRQDPGLGLRLIYFSYDVKMKEKGDIPEGYSVSREKKERFSLILESASTNQTSMYLCASSTRGGGETQYFGPGTRLLVL.

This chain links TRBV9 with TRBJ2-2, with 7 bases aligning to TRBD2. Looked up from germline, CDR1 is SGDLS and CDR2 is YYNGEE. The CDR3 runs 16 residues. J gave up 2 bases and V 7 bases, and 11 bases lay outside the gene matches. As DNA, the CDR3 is TGTGCCAGCGCAAAAGGGACTACTCGAAACACCGGGGAGCTGTTTTTT. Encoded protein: CASAKGTTRNTGELFF.

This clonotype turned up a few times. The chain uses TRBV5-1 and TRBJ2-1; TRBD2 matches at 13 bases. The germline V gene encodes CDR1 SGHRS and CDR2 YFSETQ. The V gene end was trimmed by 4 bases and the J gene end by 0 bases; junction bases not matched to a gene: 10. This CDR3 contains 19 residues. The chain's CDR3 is CASSPRTSGGPYSYNEQFF. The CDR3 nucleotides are TGCGCCAGCAGCCCTCGGACTAGCGGGGGTCCTTACTCCTACAATGAGCAGTTCTTC.

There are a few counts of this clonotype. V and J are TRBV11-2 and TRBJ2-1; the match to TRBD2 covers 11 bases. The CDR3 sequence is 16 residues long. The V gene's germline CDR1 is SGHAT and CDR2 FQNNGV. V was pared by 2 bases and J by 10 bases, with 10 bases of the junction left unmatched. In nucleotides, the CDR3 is TGTGCCAGCAGCTTACTTAGCGGGGGGGCCCGAGGGGAGCAGTTCTTC. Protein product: CASSLLSGGARGEQFF.

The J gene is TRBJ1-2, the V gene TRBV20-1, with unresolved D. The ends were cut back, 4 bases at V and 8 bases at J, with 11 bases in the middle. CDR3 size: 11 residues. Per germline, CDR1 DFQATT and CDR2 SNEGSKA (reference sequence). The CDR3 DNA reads TGCAGTGCTACCCTTAGACGGGGCTACACCTTC. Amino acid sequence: CSATLRRGYTF.